This T cell receptor (beta chain) emerged from a study of Graves' ophthalmopathy and Graves' hyperthyroidism. Researchers took RNA transcripts and amplified TCR beta CDR3 regions from them. After a first-round RT-PCR with HTBI primers, a second-round multiplex PCR was run. TCRdb re-called the multiplex PCR reads with MiXCR, one entry per CDR3 protein. In the table there are roughly 400,000 distinct CDR3 sequences, 15% of which are singletons. This clonotype appeared many times. The antigen remains unidentified. Overall study findings and caveats: Also, most clonotypes expanded in the thyroid above 0.001 frequency appeared in blood.

The germline CDR1 and CDR2 sequences are SGHTA and FQGNSA. Germline trimming cut 5 bases from V and 3 bases from J; bases unmatched to any gene: 13. This CDR3 has 16 amino acids. This chain connects TRBV7-2 to TRBJ2-7; 7 bases match TRBD1. The material sequenced was peripheral blood. The TCR sequence derives from a young woman with stable Graves' hyperthyroidism. CDR3 loop: CASSPSLWGTDYEQYF. The CDR3 nucleotides read TGTGCCAGCAGCCCAAGTCTTTGGGGGACAGACTACGAGCAGTACTTC.